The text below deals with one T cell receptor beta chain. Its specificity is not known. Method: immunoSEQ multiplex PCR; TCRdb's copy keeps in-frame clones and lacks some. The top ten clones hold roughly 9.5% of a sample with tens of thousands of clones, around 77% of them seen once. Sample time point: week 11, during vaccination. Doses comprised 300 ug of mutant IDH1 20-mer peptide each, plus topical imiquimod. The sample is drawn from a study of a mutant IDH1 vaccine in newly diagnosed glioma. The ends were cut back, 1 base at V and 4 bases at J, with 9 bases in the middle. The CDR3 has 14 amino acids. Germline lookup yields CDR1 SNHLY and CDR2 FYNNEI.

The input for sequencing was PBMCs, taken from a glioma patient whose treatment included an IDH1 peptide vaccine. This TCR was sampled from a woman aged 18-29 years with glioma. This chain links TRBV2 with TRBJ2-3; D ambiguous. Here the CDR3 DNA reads TGTGCCAGCAGTGAAGAGGGAAGGGCAGATACGCAGTATTTT. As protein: CASSEEGRADTQYF.